This T cell receptor (beta chain) was documented in a study of cytomegalovirus exposure and HLA in healthy donors. Findings of the study overall: Segments of the TCR beta V type were, in most cases, productive about 90% or about 30% of the time in an earlier analysis. The study put 150 or so TCR beta chains on its list as cytomegalovirus-associated.

The primer mix had 60 Vbeta and 13 Jbeta primers. Source study methods: Counted up in a later analysis, unique TCR beta chains came to 60 million to 95 million, with around 9.9 million shared. Assay used: immunoSEQ multiplex PCR; TCRdb lists only in-frame clones, some missing. The DNA gave D and trimming, while V, J and clone size come from that table. The top ten clones hold under 6.5% of a sample with 65,000 to 75,000 clones, about 80% of them seen once. Germline loops: CDR1 SEHNR, CDR2 FQNEAQ (reference sequence). The junction had 10 bases not matched to a gene; V was cut back by 3 bases and J by 6 bases. The CDR3 is made up of 16 amino acids. In regard to this clone: The antigen remains unidentified.

The rearrangement uses TRBV7-9 and TRBJ2-1, with TRBD2 matching over 8 bases. The sample taken for sequencing was PBMCs. The sequence came from a man aged 50 to 59 in good health and CMV-seronegative. The CDR3 nucleotides are TGTGCCAGCAGCTTCAAACTAGCGGCGTCCATCAATGAGCAGTTCTTC. Translated: CASSFKLAASINEQFF.